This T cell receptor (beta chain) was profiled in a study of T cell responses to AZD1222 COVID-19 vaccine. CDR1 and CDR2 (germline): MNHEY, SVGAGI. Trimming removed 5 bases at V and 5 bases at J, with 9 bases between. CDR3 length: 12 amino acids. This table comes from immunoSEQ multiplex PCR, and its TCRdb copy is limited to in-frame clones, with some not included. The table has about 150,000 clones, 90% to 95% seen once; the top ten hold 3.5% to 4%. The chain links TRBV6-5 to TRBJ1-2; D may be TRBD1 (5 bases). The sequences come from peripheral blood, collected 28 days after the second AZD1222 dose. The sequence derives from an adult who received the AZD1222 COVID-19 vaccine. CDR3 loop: CASSRGGYGYTF. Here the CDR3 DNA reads TGTGCCAGCAGTCGGGGGGGTTATGGCTACACCTTC.